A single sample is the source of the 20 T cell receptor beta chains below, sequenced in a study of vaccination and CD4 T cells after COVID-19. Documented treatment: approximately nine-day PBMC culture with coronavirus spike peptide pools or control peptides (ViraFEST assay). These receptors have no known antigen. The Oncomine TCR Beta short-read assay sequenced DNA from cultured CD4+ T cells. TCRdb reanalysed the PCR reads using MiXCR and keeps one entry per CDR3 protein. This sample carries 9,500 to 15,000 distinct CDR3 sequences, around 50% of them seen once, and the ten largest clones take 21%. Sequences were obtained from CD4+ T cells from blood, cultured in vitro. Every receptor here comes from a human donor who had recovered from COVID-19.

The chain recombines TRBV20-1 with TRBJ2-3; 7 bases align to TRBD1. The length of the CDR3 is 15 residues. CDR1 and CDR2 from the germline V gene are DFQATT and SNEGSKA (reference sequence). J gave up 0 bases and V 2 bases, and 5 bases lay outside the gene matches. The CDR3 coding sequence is TGCAGTGCTAGAAGGGGACAGACTAGCACAGATACGCAGTATTTT. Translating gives CSARRGQTSTDTQYF.

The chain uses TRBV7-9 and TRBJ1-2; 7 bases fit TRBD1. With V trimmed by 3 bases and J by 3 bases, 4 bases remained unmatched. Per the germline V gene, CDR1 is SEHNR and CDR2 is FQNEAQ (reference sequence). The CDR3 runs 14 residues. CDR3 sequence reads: CASSFGGQHYGYTF. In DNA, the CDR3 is TGTGCCAGCAGCTTCGGGGGACAGCACTATGGCTACACCTTC.

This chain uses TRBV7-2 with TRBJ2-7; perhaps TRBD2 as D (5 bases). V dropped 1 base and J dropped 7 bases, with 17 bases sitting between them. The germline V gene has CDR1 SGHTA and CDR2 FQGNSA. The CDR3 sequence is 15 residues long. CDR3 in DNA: TGTGCCAGCAGCTTAGGAGCCCAGCGGACGGGGGAGCAGTACTTC. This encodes CASSLGAQRTGEQYF.

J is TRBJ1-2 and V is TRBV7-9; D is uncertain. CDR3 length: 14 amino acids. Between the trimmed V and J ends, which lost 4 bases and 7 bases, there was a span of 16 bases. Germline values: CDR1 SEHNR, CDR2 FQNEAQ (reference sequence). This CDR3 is CASSWGFAAGGYTF. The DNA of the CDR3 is TGTGCCAGCAGCTGGGGATTCGCGGCGGGTGGCTACACCTTC.

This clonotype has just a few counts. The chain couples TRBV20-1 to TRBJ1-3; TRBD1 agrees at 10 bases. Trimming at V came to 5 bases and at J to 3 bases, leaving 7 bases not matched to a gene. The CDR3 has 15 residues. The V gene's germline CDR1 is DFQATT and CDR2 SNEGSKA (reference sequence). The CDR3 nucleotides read TGCAGTGCTGAAGTCCGGGACAGGGGTGGAAACACCATATATTTT. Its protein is CSAEVRDRGGNTIYF.

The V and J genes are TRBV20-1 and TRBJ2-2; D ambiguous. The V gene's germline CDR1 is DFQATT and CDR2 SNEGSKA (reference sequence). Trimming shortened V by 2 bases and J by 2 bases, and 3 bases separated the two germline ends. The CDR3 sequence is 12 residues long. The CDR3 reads CSARSNTGELFF. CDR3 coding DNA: TGCAGTGCTAGATCCAACACCGGGGAGCTGTTTTTT.

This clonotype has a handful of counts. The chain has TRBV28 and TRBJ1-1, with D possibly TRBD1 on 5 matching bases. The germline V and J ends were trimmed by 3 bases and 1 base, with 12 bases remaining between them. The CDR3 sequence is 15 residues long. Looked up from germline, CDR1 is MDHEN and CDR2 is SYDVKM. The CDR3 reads CASSFWQGSNTEAFF. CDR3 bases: TGTGCCAGCAGTTTTTGGCAGGGATCGAACACTGAAGCTTTCTTT.

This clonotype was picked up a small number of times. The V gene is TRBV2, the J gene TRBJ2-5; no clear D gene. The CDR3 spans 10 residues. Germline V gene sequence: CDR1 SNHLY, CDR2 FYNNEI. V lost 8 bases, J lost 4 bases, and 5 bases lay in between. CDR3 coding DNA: TGTGCCAGCGCAAGAGAGACCCAGTACTTC. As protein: CASARETQYF.

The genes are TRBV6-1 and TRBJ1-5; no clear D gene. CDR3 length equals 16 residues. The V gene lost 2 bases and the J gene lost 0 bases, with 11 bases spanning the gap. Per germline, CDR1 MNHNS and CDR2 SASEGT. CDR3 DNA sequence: TGTGCCAGCAGTGAACCGGGTTTTTTTAGCAATCAGCCCCAGCATTTT. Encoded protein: CASSEPGFFSNQPQHF.

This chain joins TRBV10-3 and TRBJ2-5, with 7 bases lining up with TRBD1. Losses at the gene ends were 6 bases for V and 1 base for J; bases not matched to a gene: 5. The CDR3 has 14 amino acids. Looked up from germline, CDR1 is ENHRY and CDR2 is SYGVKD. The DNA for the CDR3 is TGTGCCATCAGGCCCGGGACAGTCCAAGAGACCCAGTACTTC. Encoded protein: CAIRPGTVQETQYF.

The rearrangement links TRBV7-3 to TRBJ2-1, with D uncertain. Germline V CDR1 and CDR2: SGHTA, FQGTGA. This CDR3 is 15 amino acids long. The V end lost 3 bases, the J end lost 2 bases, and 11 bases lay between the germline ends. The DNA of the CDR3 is TGTGCCAGCAGCTTGGCTCTATCCCCCTACAATGAGCAGTTCTTC. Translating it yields CASSLALSPYNEQFF.

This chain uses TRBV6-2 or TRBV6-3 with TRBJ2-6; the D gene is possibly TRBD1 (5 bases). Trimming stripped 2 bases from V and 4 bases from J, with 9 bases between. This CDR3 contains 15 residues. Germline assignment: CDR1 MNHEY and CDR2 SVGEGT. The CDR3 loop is CASSYVGAGANVLTF. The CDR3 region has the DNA TGTGCCAGCAGTTACGTAGGGGCCGGGGCCAACGTCCTGACTTTC.

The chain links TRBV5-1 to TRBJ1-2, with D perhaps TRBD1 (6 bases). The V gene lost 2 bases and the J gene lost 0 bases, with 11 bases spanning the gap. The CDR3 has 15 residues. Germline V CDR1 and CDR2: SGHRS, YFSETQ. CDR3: CASSLRGQTNYGYTF. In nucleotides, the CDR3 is TGCGCCAGCAGCTTAAGAGGACAGACTAACTATGGCTACACCTTC.

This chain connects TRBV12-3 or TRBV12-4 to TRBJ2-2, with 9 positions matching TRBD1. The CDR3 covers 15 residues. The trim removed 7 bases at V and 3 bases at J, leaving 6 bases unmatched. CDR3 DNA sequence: TGTGCCAGCACTACGGGACAGGGCCACACCGGGGAGCTGTTTTTT. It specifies CASTTGQGHTGELFF.

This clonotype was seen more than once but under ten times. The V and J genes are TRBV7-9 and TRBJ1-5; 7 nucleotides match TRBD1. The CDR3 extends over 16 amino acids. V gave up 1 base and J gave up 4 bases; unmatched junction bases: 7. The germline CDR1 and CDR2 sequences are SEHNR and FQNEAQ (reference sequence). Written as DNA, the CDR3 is TGTGCCAGCAGCTTAGTGGCAGGGGGTAGAAATCAGCCCCAGCATTTT. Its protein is CASSLVAGGRNQPQHF.

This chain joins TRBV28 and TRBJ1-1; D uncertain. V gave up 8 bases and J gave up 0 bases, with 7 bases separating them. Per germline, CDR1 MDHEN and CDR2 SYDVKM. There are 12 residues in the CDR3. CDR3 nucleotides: TGTGCCAGCGGAACGGTGAACACTGAAGCTTTCTTT. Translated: CASGTVNTEAFF.

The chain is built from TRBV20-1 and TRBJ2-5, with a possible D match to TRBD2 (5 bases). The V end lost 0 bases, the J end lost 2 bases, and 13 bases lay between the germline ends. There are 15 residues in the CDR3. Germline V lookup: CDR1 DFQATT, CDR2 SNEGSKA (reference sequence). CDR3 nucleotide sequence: TGCAGTGCTAGAGATCGCCTCCGCGGGCAAGAGACCCAGTACTTC. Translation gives CSARDRLRGQETQYF.

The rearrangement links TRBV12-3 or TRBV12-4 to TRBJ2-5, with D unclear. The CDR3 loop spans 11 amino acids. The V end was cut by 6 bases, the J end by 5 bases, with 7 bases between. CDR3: CASSPDETQYF. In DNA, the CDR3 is TGTGCCAGCAGCCCTGACGAGACCCAGTACTTC.

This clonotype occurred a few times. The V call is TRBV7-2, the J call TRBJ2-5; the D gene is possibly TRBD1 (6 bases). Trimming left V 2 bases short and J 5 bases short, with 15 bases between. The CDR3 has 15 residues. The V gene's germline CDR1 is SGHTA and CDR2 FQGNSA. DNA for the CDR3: TGTGCCAGCAGCTTAATAACAGGGAGTATGGAGACCCAGTACTTC. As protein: CASSLITGSMETQYF.

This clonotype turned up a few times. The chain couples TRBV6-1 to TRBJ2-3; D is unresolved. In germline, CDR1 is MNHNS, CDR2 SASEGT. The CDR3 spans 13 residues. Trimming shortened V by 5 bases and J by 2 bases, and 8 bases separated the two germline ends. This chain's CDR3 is CASSKGDTDTQYF. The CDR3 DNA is TGTGCCAGCAGTAAGGGTGACACAGATACGCAGTATTTT.